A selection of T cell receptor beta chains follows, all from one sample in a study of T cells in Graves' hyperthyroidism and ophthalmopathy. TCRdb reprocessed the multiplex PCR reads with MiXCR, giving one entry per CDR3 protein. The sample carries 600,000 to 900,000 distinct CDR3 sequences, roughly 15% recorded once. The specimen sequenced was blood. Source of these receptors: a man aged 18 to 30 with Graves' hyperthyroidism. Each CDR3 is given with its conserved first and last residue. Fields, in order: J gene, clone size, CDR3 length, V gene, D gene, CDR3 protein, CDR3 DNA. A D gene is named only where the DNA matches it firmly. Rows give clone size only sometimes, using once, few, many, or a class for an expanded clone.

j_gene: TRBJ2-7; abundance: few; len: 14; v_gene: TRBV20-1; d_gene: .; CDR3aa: CSATSPGLSYEQYF; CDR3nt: TGCAGTGCTACTTCACCGGGCCTTTCCTACGAGCAGTACTTC
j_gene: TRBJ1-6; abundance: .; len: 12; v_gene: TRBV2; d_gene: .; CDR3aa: CASGDGDSPLHF; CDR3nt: TGTGCCAGCGGCGACGGGGATTCACCCCTCCACTTT
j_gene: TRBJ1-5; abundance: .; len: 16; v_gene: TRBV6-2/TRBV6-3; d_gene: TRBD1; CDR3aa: CASQLAGGPSNQPQHF; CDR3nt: TGTGCCAGCCAGCTTGCAGGGGGCCCGAGCAATCAGCCCCAGCATTTT
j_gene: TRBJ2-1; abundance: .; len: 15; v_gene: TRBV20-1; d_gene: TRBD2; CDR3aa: CSASDSTSGYNEQFF; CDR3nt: TGCAGTGCTAGCGACTCGACTAGCGGGTACAATGAGCAGTTCTTC
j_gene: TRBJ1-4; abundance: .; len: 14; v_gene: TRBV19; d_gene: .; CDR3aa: CASSPLRLKEKLFF; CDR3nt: TGTGCCAGTAGCCCTTTAAGACTAAAGGAAAAACTGTTTTTT
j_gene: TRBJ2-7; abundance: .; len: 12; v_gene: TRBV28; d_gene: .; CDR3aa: CAGSLLGYEQYF; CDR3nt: TGTGCCGGCAGTTTATTGGGCTACGAGCAGTACTTC
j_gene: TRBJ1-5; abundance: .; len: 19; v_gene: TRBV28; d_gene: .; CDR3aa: CASRLVYGGSLYSNQPQHF; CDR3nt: TGTGCCAGCAGGTTAGTGTACGGCGGCTCGCTTTATAGCAATCAGCCCCAGCATTTT
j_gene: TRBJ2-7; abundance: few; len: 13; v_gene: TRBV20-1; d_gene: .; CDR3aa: CSARAARDYEQYF; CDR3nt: TGCAGTGCTAGAGCCGCCAGGGACTACGAGCAGTACTTC
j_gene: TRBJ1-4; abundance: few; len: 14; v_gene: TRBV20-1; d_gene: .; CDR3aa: CSASADGSGEKLFF; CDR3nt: TGCAGTGCTAGTGCGGACGGGAGTGGTGAAAAACTGTTTTTT
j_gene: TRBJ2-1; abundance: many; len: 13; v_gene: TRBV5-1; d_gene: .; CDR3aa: CASNRDRGNEQFF; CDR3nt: TGCGCCAGCAACCGAGATAGGGGCAATGAGCAGTTCTTC
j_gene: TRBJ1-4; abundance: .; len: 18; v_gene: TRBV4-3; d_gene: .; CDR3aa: CASSRRSFRRATNEKLFF; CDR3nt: TGCGCCAGCAGCCGAAGATCATTCCGTCGTGCAACTAATGAAAAACTGTTTTTT
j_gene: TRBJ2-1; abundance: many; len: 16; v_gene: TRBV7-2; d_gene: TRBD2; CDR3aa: CASRLKGTSGSHEQFF; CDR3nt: TGTGCCAGCAGGCTTAAGGGGACTAGCGGGAGTCATGAGCAGTTCTTC
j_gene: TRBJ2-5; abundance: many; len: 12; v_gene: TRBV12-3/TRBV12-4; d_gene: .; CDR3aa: CASSSWGETQYF; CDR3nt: TGTGCCAGCAGTTCTTGGGGGGAGACCCAGTACTTC
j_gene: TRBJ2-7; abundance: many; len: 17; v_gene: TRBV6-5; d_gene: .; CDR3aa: CASSYQMDSVWSYEQYF; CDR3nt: TGTGCCAGCAGTTACCAGATGGACTCGGTGTGGTCCTACGAGCAGTACTTC
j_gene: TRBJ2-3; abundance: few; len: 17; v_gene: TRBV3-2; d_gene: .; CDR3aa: CASSQAGGYEGTDTQYF; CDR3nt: TGTGCCAGCAGCCAAGCAGGGGGCTATGAGGGCACAGATACGCAGTATTTT
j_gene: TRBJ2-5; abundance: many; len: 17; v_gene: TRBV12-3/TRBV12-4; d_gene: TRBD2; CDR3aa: CASSWKRGRQIGETQYF; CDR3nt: TGTGCCAGCAGTTGGAAGCGGGGCCGTCAAATAGGAGAGACCCAGTACTTC
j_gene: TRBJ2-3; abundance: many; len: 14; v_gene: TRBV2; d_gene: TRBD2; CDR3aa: CASRTSGGTDTQYF; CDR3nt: TGTGCCAGCAGGACTAGCGGAGGCACAGATACGCAGTATTTT
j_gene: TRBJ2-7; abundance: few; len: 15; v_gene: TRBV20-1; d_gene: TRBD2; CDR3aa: CSARGLAGEAYEQYF; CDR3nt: TGCAGTGCTAGAGGGCTAGCGGGAGAGGCCTACGAGCAGTACTTC
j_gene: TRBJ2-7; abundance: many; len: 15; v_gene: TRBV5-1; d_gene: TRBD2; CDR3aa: CASRLAGANSYEQYF; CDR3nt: TGCGCCAGCAGACTAGCGGGAGCTAACTCCTACGAGCAGTACTTC
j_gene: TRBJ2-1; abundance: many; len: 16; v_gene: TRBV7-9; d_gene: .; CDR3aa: CASSLSDWRDHNEQFF; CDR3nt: TGTGCCAGCAGCTTATCTGACTGGCGGGACCACAATGAGCAGTTCTTC
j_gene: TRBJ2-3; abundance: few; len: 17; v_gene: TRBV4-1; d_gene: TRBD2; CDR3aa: CASSQDWPSGVTDTQYF; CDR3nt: TGCGCCAGCAGCCAAGATTGGCCTAGCGGTGTCACAGATACGCAGTATTTT
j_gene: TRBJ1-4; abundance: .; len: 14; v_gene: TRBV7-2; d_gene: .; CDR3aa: CASSLSQAAEKLFF; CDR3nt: TGTGCCAGCAGCTTGTCCCAGGCAGCTGAAAAACTGTTTTTT
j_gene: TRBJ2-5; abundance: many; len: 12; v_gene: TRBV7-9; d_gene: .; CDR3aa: CASSWGFETQYF; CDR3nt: TGTGCCAGCAGCTGGGGCTTTGAGACCCAGTACTTC
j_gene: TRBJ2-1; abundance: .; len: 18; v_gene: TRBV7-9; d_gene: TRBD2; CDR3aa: CASSLRGGLAFSYNEQFF; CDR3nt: TGTGCCAGCAGCTTACGGGGGGGACTAGCGTTCTCCTACAATGAGCAGTTCTTC
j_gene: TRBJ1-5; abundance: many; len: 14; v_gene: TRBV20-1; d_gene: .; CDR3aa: CSAEQGVGVEPQHF; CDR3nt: TGCAGTGCCGAGCAAGGAGTGGGCGTAGAGCCCCAGCATTTT
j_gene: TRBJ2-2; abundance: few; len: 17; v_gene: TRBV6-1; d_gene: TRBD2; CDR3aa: CASSTPGTSGDTGELFF; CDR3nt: TGTGCCAGCAGTACGCCGGGGACTAGCGGAGACACCGGGGAGCTGTTTTTT
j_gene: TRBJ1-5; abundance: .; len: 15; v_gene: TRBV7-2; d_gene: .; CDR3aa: CASSLAGVGNQPQHF; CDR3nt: TGTGCCAGCAGCTTAGCGGGGGTTGGGAATCAGCCCCAGCATTTT
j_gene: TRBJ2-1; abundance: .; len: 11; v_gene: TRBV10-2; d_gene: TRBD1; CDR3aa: CASSVGTGQFF; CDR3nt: TGCGCCAGCTCCGTGGGGACAGGGCAGTTCTTC
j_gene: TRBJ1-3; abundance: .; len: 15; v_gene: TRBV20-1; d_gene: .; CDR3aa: CSARPGHHSGNTIYF; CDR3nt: TGCAGTGCTAGGCCAGGCCACCACTCTGGAAACACCATATATTTT